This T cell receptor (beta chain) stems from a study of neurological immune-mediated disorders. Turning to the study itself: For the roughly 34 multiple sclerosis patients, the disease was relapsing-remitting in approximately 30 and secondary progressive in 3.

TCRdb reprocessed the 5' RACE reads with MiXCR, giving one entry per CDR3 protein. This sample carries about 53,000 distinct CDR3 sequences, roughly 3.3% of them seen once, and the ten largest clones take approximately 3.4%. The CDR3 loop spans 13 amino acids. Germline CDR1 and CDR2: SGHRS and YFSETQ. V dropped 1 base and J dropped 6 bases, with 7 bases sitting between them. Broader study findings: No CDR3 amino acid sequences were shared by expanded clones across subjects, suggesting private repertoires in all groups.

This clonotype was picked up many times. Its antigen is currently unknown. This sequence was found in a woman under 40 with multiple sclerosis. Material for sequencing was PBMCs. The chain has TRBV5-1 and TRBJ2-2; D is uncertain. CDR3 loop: CASSLMGSGELFF. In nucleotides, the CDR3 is TGCGCCAGCAGCTTGATGGGGTCCGGGGAGCTGTTTTTT.